The clone carrying this T cell receptor (beta chain) occurred a few times. Its antigen remains unknown. This sample was taken from a study of identical twins. Study findings and constraints: Insertions were fewer in abundant cord blood beta clonotypes, whereas memory repertoires showed none of this pattern.

Germline V gene sequence: CDR1 SGHTA, CDR2 FQGNSA. The CDR3 totals 14 residues. The J segment lost 5 bases and the V segment lost 4 bases, leaving 3 bases of the junction unmatched. In every case, the donor was a healthy Caucasian. TCRdb reanalysed the 5' RACE reads using MiXCR and keeps one entry per CDR3 protein. The data hold about 720,000 distinct CDR3 sequences, with roughly 18% observed a single time. This sample was also put to use in a study of T cells expressing NK-cell markers. That source reports: Sorted CD3+CD56-NKG2C+, CD3+CD56+NKG2C- and CD3+CD56+NKG2C+ T cells were the source of the TCR beta repertoires. Restricting sorting to alpha-beta TCR T cells was achieved in several experiments by an anti-gamma-delta TCR antibody.

The chain links TRBV7-2 to TRBJ2-1, with 9 bases that match TRBD2. The material sequenced was PBMCs. The clonotype originates from a woman aged 18-29 years in good health. CDR3 sequence reads: CASSWTSAHNEQFF. The CDR3 DNA reads as TGTGCCAGCAGCTGGACTAGCGCTCACAATGAGCAGTTCTTC.